This T cell receptor (beta chain) is drawn from a study of vaccination and CD4 T cells after COVID-19 (dated 2022 in TCRdb). The study in broad terms: Every convalescent patient had a positive nasal swab PCR test for SARS-CoV-2, with mild disease in several patients and severe disease in one. The convalescent cohort comprised six males and four females, including two Hispanic individuals, seven Caucasians, two Asians and one multiracial person. Two doses of either the Pfizer-BioNTech BNT162b2 vaccine (n=8) or the Moderna mRNA-1273 vaccine (n=2) were administered to participants. Post-COVID blood samples were collected from convalescent patients a median of approximately 100 days after diagnosis, with a range of about 35 to 161 days. Post-vaccine blood samples were obtained a median of about 72 days after the second vaccine dose, with a range of roughly 12 to 250 days. For stimulating the cultures, overlapping spike peptide pools were used, derived from SARS-CoV-2 as well as from the common cold coronaviruses HCoV-NL63, HCoV-OC43 and HCoV-229E. As controls, cultures received a CEFX viral epitope pool (the positive control), an HIV-1 Nef peptide pool (the negative control), or no peptide at all. In approximately ten COVID-19 convalescent patients and a handful of infection-naive healthy vaccine recipients, the spike-specific CD4+ TCR repertoire before mRNA vaccination was compared with the repertoire after mRNA vaccination.

The label giving this sample's treatment or condition can be read as: approximately nine-day PBMC culture with coronavirus spike peptide pools or control peptides (ViraFEST assay). The ViraFEST assay was used in the study, in which antigen-specific T cells were expanded with peptide pools and expanded clonotypes were subsequently identified by TCR sequencing. Positive SARS-CoV-2 PCR tests in the convalescent patients dated from March to December 2020, before Alpha, Beta and Delta variants emerged in the United States. Each well held two million PBMCs cultured with roughly 9.2 ug/ml peptide pools in IMDM containing 5% human AB serum and 7.5 to 10 IU/ml IL-2. Half of the culture medium was replaced with fresh IL-2-containing medium on days 3 and 7. CD4+ T cells were isolated after around 11 days of culture through negative selection using the EasySep CD4+ T cell isolation kit. PBMCs were separated from whole blood using Ficoll-Paque Plus gradient centrifugation and then either used fresh or cryopreserved at -140C. Culture conditions were generally each tested in triplicate wells.

Library generation was performed with PCR. DNA from cultured CD4+ T cells was subjected to TCR sequencing with the Oncomine TCR Beta short-read assay at the Johns Hopkins FTIC core. The QIAamp micro DNA kit was used to extract genomic DNA from the cultured CD4+ T cells. Oncomine TCR Beta libraries made from cultured CD4+ T cells were pooled using unique dual indexes and sequenced on an Illumina iSeq 100. The paper's processing steps were these. Non-productive sequences were filtered out, and CDR3s that did not start with C, did not end with F or W, or were shorter than 7 amino acids were discarded. The MANAFEST web application identified antigen-specific clonotypes by comparing peptide-stimulated wells against reference wells and other culture wells. An FDR below 0.05, an odds ratio above 5, and a productive frequency above 0.1% in at least two of three replicate wells were required for clones to be considered positive. A clonotype counted as cross-reactive if it showed significant expansion both in the SARS-CoV-2 spike wells and in at least one common cold coronavirus spike condition. Similarity between CDR3 sequences was evaluated in R version 3.6.1 using Levenshtein distances (stringdist) and unrooted phylogenetic trees (ape). TCRdb itself trimmed the public reads at Q25 with fastp, ran MiXCR and retained productive beta chains. Entries that share a CDR3 protein sequence are merged under the most common genes and DNA. TCRdb's processing, not the authors', yielded these V and J calls. This sample gives around 17,000 distinct CDR3 sequences in total; about three quarters of them show up just once. The ten most abundant clones make up 15% to 20% of the sample.

The paper's findings and limits, for the study overall: Among convalescent patients, a median about 86% of the SARS-CoV-2-reactive clones seen after vaccination appeared only after vaccination, which suggests priming specific to the vaccine. Of the vaccine-specific clones in convalescent patients, 304 of 307, or nearly all, reacted only to SARS-CoV-2 spike and did not cross-react with common cold coronaviruses. The median number of SARS-CoV-2-reactive clonotypes rose from 20 to 25 after infection to approximately 41 after vaccination, but the change was not significant. Only a relatively small number of convalescent patients were included in the study, and early timepoints following natural infection were not analyzed.

Concerning this clonotype: The antigen this receptor binds is unknown. Per-base quality was not reported, and no clone a single base away is much larger than it.

The receptor comes from a human donor who had recovered from COVID-19. Sequencing was carried out using CD4+ T cells from blood, cultured in vitro.

The CDR3 in this case is CASSHPGLAGRWTGELFF. The sequence in DNA is TGTGCCAGCAGCCACCCGGGACTAGCGGGACGGTGGACCGGGGAGCTGTTTTTT. The V and J genes are TRBV14 and TRBJ2-2, and 13 junctional nucleotides match TRBD2. Looking up the germline V gene yields CDR1 SGHDN and CDR2 FVKESK. The CDR3 starts with the cysteine, ends with the phenylalanine, and has 18 residues. Left in the record is the CDR3 DNA by itself, 54 bases read in frame from the first base. For this chain, trimming is 3 bases at the V end and 5 bases at the J end, and the number of junction bases without a gene match is 9.